The rows below give T cell receptor beta chains drawn from one sample of a study of technical replicates of blood from a handful of donors. Profiled with immunoSEQ multiplex PCR; TCRdb holds only in-frame clones, not every one. This sample has tens of thousands of clones, with more than 85% found just once. Source material: PBMCs. Receptors originate from a human donor in good health. Some clones in this sample may be carry-over from other donors' samples. CDR3s include the opening cysteine and the closing phenylalanine or tryptophan. D genes are given only for firm matches. Clone size is shown for a subset of rows, as once, few, many or a class of expanded clone.

V	D	J	size	length	DNA	CDR3
TRBV4-2	-	TRBJ2-1	-	17	TGTGCCAGCAGCCAAGCGACTACCATGGGAGTTTGGAATGAGCAGTTCTTC	CASSQATTMGVWNEQFF
TRBV7-8	-	TRBJ2-7	-	15	TGTGCCAGCAGCTTACCGGGAGCGAGATTGTACGAGCAGTACTTC	CASSLPGARLYEQYF
TRBV9	-	TRBJ1-2	-	15	TGTGCCAGCAGCGTGGGGAACCGGGAGTCCTATGGCTACACCTTC	CASSVGNRESYGYTF
TRBV6-1	-	TRBJ1-5	-	11	TGTGCCAGCAGTGACCTCCAGGGACAGCATTTT	CASSDLQGQHF
TRBV13	TRBD2	TRBJ2-7	-	15	TGTGCCAGCAGCTTTACTAGCGGGAGCTCCTACGAGCAGTACTTC	CASSFTSGSSYEQYF
TRBV5-4	TRBD1	TRBJ2-7	-	14	TGTGCCAGCAGCTTGAGTAGACAGGGTCTCGAGCAGTACTTC	CASSLSRQGLEQYF
TRBV4-1	-	TRBJ2-2	-	15	TGCGCCAGCAGTCCTCTTGCGGGATTCCCCGGGGAGCTGTTTTTT	CASSPLAGFPGELFF
TRBV6-4	TRBD1	TRBJ1-1	once	16	TGTGCCAGCAGTGACTCGGGGACAGGGTTGCCTCTGAAAGCTTTCTTT	CASSDSGTGLPLKAFF
TRBV18	-	TRBJ2-2	-	14	TGTGCCAGCTCACCAACGAGTGGCACCGGGGAGCTGTTTTTT	CASSPTSGTGELFF
TRBV30	TRBD1	TRBJ1-2	once	12	TGTGCCTGGAGGGGAGGGACAGGGGGCTACACCTTC	CAWRGGTGGYTF
TRBV6-4	TRBD1	TRBJ2-1	few	16	TGTGCCAGCAGTGACTCCCCGGGACAGGGTGGTAATGAGCAGTTCTTC	CASSDSPGQGGNEQFF
TRBV5-6	TRBD2	TRBJ2-7	-	14	TGTGCCAGCAGCTTGACTAGCGGGAGGGCACCGCAGTACTTC	CASSLTSGRAPQYF
TRBV19	TRBD1	TRBJ2-3	-	14	TGTGCCAGTAGCAGGGGGTCCCACACAGATACGCAGTATTTT	CASSRGSHTDTQYF
TRBV11-3	TRBD1	TRBJ1-1	-	14	TGTGCCAGCAGCTTGAGGCGGGACAGCACTGAAGCTTTCTTT	CASSLRRDSTEAFF
TRBV30	-	TRBJ1-1	-	11	TGTGCCGGCGGGGAGAACACTGAAGCTTTCTTT	CAGGENTEAFF
TRBV5-6	-	TRBJ2-7	few	11	TGTGCCAGCAGGGGGGGACTGGAGCAGTACTTC	CASRGGLEQYF
TRBV4-2	TRBD2	TRBJ2-5	-	16	TGTGCCAGCAGCCAAGGTCCCCTAGCGGGGATTCCGACCCAGTACTTC	CASSQGPLAGIPTQYF
TRBV19	-	TRBJ1-2	once	12	TGTGCCAGTAGTCCCGAGAGCTATGGCTACACCTTC	CASSPESYGYTF
TRBV2	-	TRBJ1-2	once	13	TGTGCCATTCGGGGGGAGGGATCCGACGGCTACACCTTC	CAIRGEGSDGYTF
TRBV7-7	TRBD2	TRBJ2-2	-	16	TGTGCCAGCAGCTTAAGAGCGGGGGCCGTCACCGGGGAGCTGTTTTTT	CASSLRAGAVTGELFF
TRBV19	TRBD1	TRBJ2-7	-	13	TGTGCCAGTAGTCCACGGGACAGGAACGAGCAGTACTTC	CASSPRDRNEQYF
TRBV23-1	TRBD1	TRBJ1-6	few	11	TGCGCCAGCAGGCCCGGGACAGAGCTCCACTTT	CASRPGTELHF
TRBV18	-	TRBJ1-5	-	14	TGTGCCAGCTCAGAACAGGGTGAGGGTCAGCCCCAGCATTTT	CASSEQGEGQPQHF
TRBV7-2	-	TRBJ2-2	once	13	TGTGCCAGCAGCTTCCGGGTTCCCGGGGAGCTGTTTTTT	CASSFRVPGELFF
TRBV6-5	-	TRBJ2-2	-	14	TGTGCCAGCAGGGGGGGGCATGTCACCGGGGAGCTGTTTTTT	CASRGGHVTGELFF
TRBV30	-	TRBJ2-4	once	15	TGTGCCTGGAGCCCCGGTCCACTAGCCAAAAACATTCAGTACTTC	CAWSPGPLAKNIQYF
TRBV11-2	TRBD2	TRBJ2-5	-	16	TGTGCCAGCAGCGACCCGACTAGCGGGAGCTGGGAGACCCAGTACTTC	CASSDPTSGSWETQYF
TRBV19	TRBD2	TRBJ2-2	-	15	TGTGCCAGTAGTATAGCGGGACTAGCGAGCGGGGAGCTGTTTTTT	CASSIAGLASGELFF
TRBV19	-	TRBJ1-4	-	15	TGTGCCAGTAGTATAAAGGGGCAGTCTAATGAAAAACTGTTTTTT	CASSIKGQSNEKLFF
TRBV2	-	TRBJ1-1	-	13	TGTGCCAGCAGGTCATACAGGGACACTGAAGCTTTCTTT	CASRSYRDTEAFF
TRBV9	TRBD2	TRBJ2-2	-	16	TGTGCCAGCAGCAAAGGACTAGCGGGGGTGTTCGGGGAGCTGTTTTTT	CASSKGLAGVFGELFF
TRBV29-1	-	TRBJ2-4	-	13	TGCAGCGTTGAAGGAGGGGGTCAAAACATTCAGTACTTC	CSVEGGGQNIQYF
TRBV30	TRBD1	TRBJ2-7	-	18	TGTGCCTTATCAAAAAGGGACAGGGGGATTTTTTTTCTCTACGAGCAGTACTTC	CALSKRDRGIFFLYEQYF
TRBV30	TRBD1	TRBJ1-5	-	15	TGTGCCTGGAGTCGGGACAGGGGGCTGGGTCAGCCCCAGCATTTT	CAWSRDRGLGQPQHF
TRBV2	TRBD1	TRBJ2-5	-	14	TGTGCCAGCACTCCAGGGGGCTTCCAAGAGACCCAGTACTTC	CASTPGGFQETQYF
TRBV5-1	-	TRBJ2-4	-	16	TGCGCCAGCAGCTTGGAGGGCGCAGGGTCCAAAAACATTCAGTACTTC	CASSLEGAGSKNIQYF
TRBV29-1	TRBD2	TRBJ2-1	-	17	TGCAGCGTTGCCCGGGAGGCTCCGTCAGCAACCTACAATGAGCAGTTCTTC	CSVAREAPSATYNEQFF
TRBV30	TRBD2	TRBJ2-5	-	16	TGTGCCTGGAGCGGAATTGGACTAGCGGACCAAGAGACCCAGTACTTC	CAWSGIGLADQETQYF
TRBV5-1	TRBD2	TRBJ2-7	-	16	TGCGCCAGCACCCTTGGTAGGGGCCTAGCGGGAGACGAGCAGTACTTC	CASTLGRGLAGDEQYF
TRBV6-6	-	TRBJ1-1	-	13	TGTGCCAGCAGCAAGACAGCGAACACTGAAGCTTTCTTT	CASSKTANTEAFF
TRBV29-1	-	TRBJ2-5	-	12	TGCAGCGTTGAAGCAGGGGACGAGACCCAGTACTTC	CSVEAGDETQYF
TRBV7-2	-	TRBJ1-2	-	14	TGTGCCAGCAGCTCCCGGGGGGGGGAGAATGGCTACACCTTC	CASSSRGGENGYTF
TRBV7-8	-	TRBJ1-4	-	13	TGTGCCAGCAGCCTCCGGACAGAGGAAAAACTGTTTTTT	CASSLRTEEKLFF
TRBV25-1	-	TRBJ1-1	-	12	TGTGCCAGCAGTGAATTTCAGGGAGGAGCTTTCTTT	CASSEFQGGAFF